This T cell receptor (beta chain) was sequenced for a study of OX40 agonist ivuxolimab in advanced cancers. After removal of 0 bases from V and 5 bases from J, the junction contained 8 bases not matched to a gene. From germline, CDR1 is SGHRS and CDR2 YFSETQ. The CDR3 covers 17 residues. Some clones are missing from TCRdb's copy, which holds only in-frame ones; the method was immunoSEQ multiplex PCR. The sample has roughly 30,000 clones; about four fifths are singletons. The sequence came from an adult with an advanced solid tumor such as melanoma, head and neck, liver or kidney cancer. Sample: CD4+ or CD8+ T cells sorted from blood, taken in a trial of the OX40 agonist ivuxolimab. V usage is TRBV5-1 and J usage is TRBJ2-5; the match to TRBD2 covers 12 bases. CDR3 nucleotide sequence: TGCGCCAGCAGCTTGGCTAGCGGGGGGGCAAATCTCGAGACCCAGTACTTC. Translating gives CASSLASGGANLETQYF.